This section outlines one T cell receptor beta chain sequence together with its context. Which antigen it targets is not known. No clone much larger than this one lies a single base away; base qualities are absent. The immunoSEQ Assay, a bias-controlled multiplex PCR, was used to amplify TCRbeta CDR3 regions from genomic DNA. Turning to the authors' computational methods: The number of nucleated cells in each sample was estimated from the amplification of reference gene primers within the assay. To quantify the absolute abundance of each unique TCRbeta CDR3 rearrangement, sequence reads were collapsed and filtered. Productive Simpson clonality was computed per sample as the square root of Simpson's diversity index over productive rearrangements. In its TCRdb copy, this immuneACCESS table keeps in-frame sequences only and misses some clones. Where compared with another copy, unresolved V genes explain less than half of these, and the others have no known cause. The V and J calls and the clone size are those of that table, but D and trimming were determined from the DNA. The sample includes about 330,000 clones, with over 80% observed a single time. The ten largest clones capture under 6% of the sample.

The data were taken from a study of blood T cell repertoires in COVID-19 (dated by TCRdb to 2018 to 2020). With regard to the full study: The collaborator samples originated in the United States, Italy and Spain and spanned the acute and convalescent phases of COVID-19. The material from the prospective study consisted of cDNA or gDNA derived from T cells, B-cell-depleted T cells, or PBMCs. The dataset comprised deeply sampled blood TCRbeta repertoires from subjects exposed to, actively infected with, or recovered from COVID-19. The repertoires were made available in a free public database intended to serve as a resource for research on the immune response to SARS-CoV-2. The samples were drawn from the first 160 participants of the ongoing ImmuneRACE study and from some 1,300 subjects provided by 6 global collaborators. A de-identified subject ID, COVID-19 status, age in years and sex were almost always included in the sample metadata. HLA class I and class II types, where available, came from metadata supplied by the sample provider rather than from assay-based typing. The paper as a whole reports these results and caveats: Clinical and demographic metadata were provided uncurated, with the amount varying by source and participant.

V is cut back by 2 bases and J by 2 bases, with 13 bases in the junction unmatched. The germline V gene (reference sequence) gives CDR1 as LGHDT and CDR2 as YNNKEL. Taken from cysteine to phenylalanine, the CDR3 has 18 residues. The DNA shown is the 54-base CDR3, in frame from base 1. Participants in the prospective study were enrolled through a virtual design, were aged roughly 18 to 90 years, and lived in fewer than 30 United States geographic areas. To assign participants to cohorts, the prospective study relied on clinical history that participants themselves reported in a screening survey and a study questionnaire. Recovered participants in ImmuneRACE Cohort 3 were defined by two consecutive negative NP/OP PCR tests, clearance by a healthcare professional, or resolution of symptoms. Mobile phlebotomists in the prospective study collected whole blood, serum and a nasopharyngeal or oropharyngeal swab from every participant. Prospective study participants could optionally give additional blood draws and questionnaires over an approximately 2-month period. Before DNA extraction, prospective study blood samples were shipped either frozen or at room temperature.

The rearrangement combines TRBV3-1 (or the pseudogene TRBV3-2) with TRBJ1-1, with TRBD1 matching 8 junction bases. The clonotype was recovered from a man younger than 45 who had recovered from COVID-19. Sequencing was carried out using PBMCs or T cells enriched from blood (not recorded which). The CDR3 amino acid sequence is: CASSQSLLGQGRNTEAFF. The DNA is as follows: TGTGCCAGCAGCCAAAGTCTCCTAGGACAGGGAAGAAACACTGAAGCTTTCTTT.